The rows below give T cell receptor beta chains drawn from one sample of a study of T cell repertoires in cytomegalovirus infection. Their cognate antigens are unknown. One entry per CDR3 protein results from TCRdb running MiXCR on the reads. The sample lists around 750,000 distinct CDR3 sequences, roughly 33% occurring once. The specimen was cultured CD8+ T cells from PBMCs, collected from culture after CMV antigen stimulation. Every receptor here comes from a human donor in good health (CMV status not recorded). Some clones in this sample may be carry-over from other donors' samples. CDR3s include the opening cysteine and the closing phenylalanine or tryptophan. D genes are given only for firm matches. Rows give clone size only sometimes, using once, few, many, or a class for an expanded clone.

D gene | J gene | CDR3 length | V gene | clone size | CDR3 protein | CDR3 DNA
TRBD1 | TRBJ2-1 | 14 | TRBV7-7 | . | CASSSDRGNNEQFF | TGTGCTAGCAGCTCGGACAGGGGGAACAATGAGCAGTTCTTC
TRBD2 | TRBJ2-5 | 19 | TRBV6-2/TRBV6-3 | . | CASSPTLSRGGIGQETQYF | TGTGCCAGCAGCCCTACCCTCTCGCGGGGGGGGATTGGGCAAGAGACCCAGTACTTC
. | TRBJ1-1 | 14 | TRBV9 | . | CASSSWSQNTEAFF | TGTGCCAGCAGCTCGTGGAGCCAGAACACTGAAGCTTTCTTT
TRBD1 | TRBJ2-3 | 21 | TRBV7-2 | many | CASKYGGDRSLALDSTDTQYF | TGTGCCAGCAAGTACGGAGGGGACAGGTCATTAGCCCTAGACAGCACAGATACGCAGTATTTT
. | TRBJ2-3 | 16 | TRBV6-5 | few | CASTRGAFGATDTQYF | TGTGCCAGCACCCGGGGGGCGTTCGGGGCCACAGATACGCAGTATTTT
. | TRBJ1-3 | 15 | TRBV7-2 | many | CASSPDRNSGNTIYF | TGTGCCAGCAGCCCCGACAGGAACTCTGGAAACACCATATATTTT
TRBD2 | TRBJ2-5 | 16 | TRBV4-3 | . | CASSQDYLAGLETQYF | TGCGCCAGCAGCCAAGATTATCTAGCGGGGTTAGAGACCCAGTACTTC
. | TRBJ1-2 | 14 | TRBV5-4 | few | CASSFSAGARGYTF | TGTGCCAGCAGCTTTTCGGCGGGGGCTAGGGGCTACACCTTC
. | TRBJ2-6 | 18 | TRBV29-1 | few | CSVEIRTEPYSGANVLTF | TGCAGCGTTGAAATCCGGACAGAACCATACTCTGGGGCCAACGTCCTGACTTTC
. | TRBJ1-1 | 16 | TRBV6-2/TRBV6-3 | . | CATQDPLDSMNTEAFF | TGTGCCACCCAGGATCCCTTGGACAGCATGAACACTGAAGCTTTCTTT
TRBD1 | TRBJ1-1 | 13 | TRBV28 | many | CASSLPTGKGAFF | TGTGCCAGCAGTTTGCCGACAGGGAAGGGAGCTTTCTTT
. | TRBJ1-2 | 13 | TRBV12-3/TRBV12-4 | . | CASKIAGFYGYTF | TGTGCCAGCAAAATCGCAGGGTTCTATGGCTACACCTTC
. | TRBJ1-5 | 15 | TRBV6-1 | few | CASSEYVRLGQPQHF | TGTGCCAGCAGTGAATACGTAAGGCTAGGTCAGCCCCAGCATTTT
TRBD1 | TRBJ2-1 | 15 | TRBV7-9 | many | CASRGQGASYNEQFF | TGTGCCAGCAGGGGACAGGGGGCTTCCTACAATGAGCAGTTCTTC
. | TRBJ2-2 | 15 | TRBV4-3 | once | CASSPRTNGPEELFF | TGCGCCAGCAGCCCAAGGACAAATGGTCCCGAGGAGCTGTTTTTT
. | TRBJ2-3 | 16 | TRBV27 | . | CASSQTGHWGTDTQYF | TGTGCCAGCAGTCAAACAGGGCATTGGGGCACAGATACGCAGTATTTT
. | TRBJ2-1 | 17 | TRBV6-1 | few | CASSEDEGLKLYNEQFF | TGTGCCAGCAGTGAAGATGAGGGTCTAAAGCTCTACAATGAGCAGTTCTTC
TRBD1 | TRBJ1-1 | 14 | TRBV7-6 | . | CASSPGTGDNEAFF | TGTGCCAGCAGCCCCGGGACAGGGGACAATGAAGCTTTCTTT
. | TRBJ1-1 | 13 | TRBV7-2 | many | CASSLGIPAEAFF | TGTGCCAGCAGTCTGGGAATTCCCGCTGAAGCTTTCTTT
. | TRBJ2-2 | 17 | TRBV4-3 | few | CAVPQPLPGVRTGELFF | TGCGCCGTACCACAGCCGCTCCCAGGGGTACGGACCGGGGAGCTGTTTTTT
TRBD1 | TRBJ1-2 | 19 | TRBV7-9 | few | CASSSGPGQGEGVRYGYTF | TGTGCCAGCAGCTCAGGCCCGGGACAGGGTGAGGGAGTACGGTATGGCTACACCTTC
TRBD2 | TRBJ2-5 | 17 | TRBV11-1 | . | CASSSPSSGGPTETQYF | TGTGCCAGCAGCTCCCCTTCTAGCGGGGGGCCGACAGAGACCCAGTACTTC
TRBD1 | TRBJ1-3 | 17 | TRBV6-1 | few | CASSAYLTGGSGNTIYF | TGTGCCAGCAGTGCCTATCTTACAGGGGGGTCTGGAAACACCATATATTTT
. | TRBJ1-4 | 15 | TRBV6-1 | many | CASSDRRPTNEKLFF | TGTGCCAGCAGCGATAGGAGACCAACTAATGAAAAACTGTTTTTT
. | TRBJ1-5 | 18 | TRBV7-8 | many | CASSLRLRQEYNNQPQHF | TGTGCCAGCAGCTTACGTTTAAGACAGGAATATAACAATCAGCCCCAGCATTTT
TRBD1 | TRBJ2-1 | 15 | TRBV7-9 | . | CASSSTGTGGNEQFF | TGTGCCAGCAGCTCGACCGGGACAGGGGGGAATGAGCAGTTCTTC
. | TRBJ2-2 | 16 | TRBV24-1 | . | CATSDRAGVLAGELFF | TGTGCCACCAGTGACCGGGCAGGGGTGTTGGCCGGGGAGCTGTTTTTT
. | TRBJ1-2 | 12 | TRBV6-2/TRBV6-3 | . | CASSYGGLGYTF | TGTGCCAGCAGTTACGGGGGGCTTGGCTACACCTTC
. | TRBJ2-3 | 14 | TRBV6-6 | . | CASSYGQRTDTQYF | TGTGCCAGCAGTTACGGGCAGCGCACAGATACGCAGTATTTT
. | TRBJ2-1 | 16 | TRBV6-1 | . | CASTLGAGLSYNEQFF | TGTGCCAGCACCCTAGGGGCGGGGCTGTCCTACAATGAGCAGTTCTTC
TRBD1 | TRBJ2-1 | 14 | TRBV12-5 | . | CASASRDRDNEQFF | TGTGCTAGTGCTAGCCGGGACAGGGACAATGAGCAGTTCTTC
. | TRBJ1-1 | 14 | TRBV6-1 | few | CASSRPGMNTEAFF | TGTGCCAGCAGCCGCCCCGGGATGAACACTGAAGCTTTCTTT
TRBD2 | TRBJ2-1 | 16 | TRBV12-3/TRBV12-4 | . | CASSPFSGGQYNEQFF | TGTGCCAGCAGTCCTTTTAGCGGGGGACAATACAATGAGCAGTTCTTC
. | TRBJ2-4 | 13 | TRBV7-6 | . | CASSFPPKNIQYF | TGTGCCAGCAGCTTCCCCCCCAAAAACATTCAGTACTTC
TRBD1 | TRBJ1-1 | 16 | TRBV28 | . | CASLDLAGGVNTEAFF | TGTGCCAGCCTCGACCTTGCAGGGGGAGTGAACACTGAAGCTTTCTTT
. | TRBJ2-5 | 17 | TRBV12-3/TRBV12-4 | . | CASSPTQRTVYQETQYF | TGTGCCAGCAGCCCAACCCAAAGGACAGTGTACCAAGAGACCCAGTACTTC
TRBD2 | TRBJ2-1 | 16 | TRBV5-1 | . | CASSLVRAGAYNEQFF | TGCGCCAGCAGCTTGGTTCGGGCGGGGGCCTACAATGAGCAGTTCTTC
. | TRBJ1-1 | 12 | TRBV12-3/TRBV12-4 | . | CATEGGHNEAFF | TGTGCCACCGAGGGGGGGCACAATGAAGCTTTCTTT
. | TRBJ1-5 | 14 | TRBV6-2/TRBV6-3 | few | CASSYSGDTQPQHF | TGTGCCAGCAGTTACTCAGGGGATACTCAGCCCCAGCATTTT
. | TRBJ2-6 | 15 | TRBV7-9 | many | CASSGTGSGANVLTF | TGTGCCAGCAGCGGAACAGGGTCTGGGGCCAACGTCCTGACTTTC
TRBD1 | TRBJ2-7 | 17 | TRBV5-6 | . | CASSFASPDRGASEQYF | TGTGCCAGCAGCTTCGCGTCGCCGGACAGGGGGGCCTCCGAGCAGTACTTC
. | TRBJ2-3 | 14 | TRBV6-1 | . | CASSEWPSTDTQYF | TGTGCCAGCAGTGAGTGGCCTAGCACAGATACGCAGTATTTT